Below are 8 T cell receptor beta chains sequenced from a single sample in a study of CD8 T cells in ankylosing spondylitis. TCRdb re-derived calls from the 5' RACE reads in MiXCR, one entry per CDR3 protein. Of around 130,000 distinct CDR3 sequences in the sample, roughly 6.6% are singletons; the top ten hold 9% to 15%. The specimen was blood, either unsorted or a sorted T cell fraction (not recorded which). The receptors were gathered from a male donor with ankylosing spondylitis or in good health (not recorded which).

Judged by abundance, this clonotype is medium-sized. The rearrangement uses TRBV27 and TRBJ1-1, with 8 bases fitting TRBD1. The CDR3 runs to 16 residues. J lost 1 base, V lost 5 bases, and 9 bases had no gene match. Germline loops: CDR1 MNHEY, CDR2 SMNVEV (reference sequence). The DNA of the CDR3 is TGTGCCAGCAGTGCAGGACAGGGCCGAGGGAACACTGAAGCTTTCTTT. Translated, it gives CASSAGQGRGNTEAFF.

This clonotype was seen many times. This chain links TRBV18 with TRBJ2-5; D tentatively fits TRBD1 or TRBD2 (5 bases each). Germline CDR1 reads KGHSH; CDR2 reads LQKENI. This CDR3 has 15 residues. V lost 3 bases to trimming and J lost 5 bases, with 16 bases between them. The CDR3 is CASSPPGPKAETQYF. Here the CDR3 DNA reads TGTGCCAGCTCACCTCCGGGACCAAAAGCGGAGACCCAGTACTTC.

This clonotype is judged medium-sized. The genes are TRBV7-8 and TRBJ2-7, with D uncertain. CDR3 length: 13 amino acids. V was pared by 5 bases and J by 3 bases, with 11 bases between. Germline values: CDR1 SGHVS, CDR2 FQNEAQ. The CDR3 sequence: CASSVGLDYEQYF. In DNA, the CDR3 is TGTGCCAGCAGCGTCGGCCTCGACTACGAGCAGTACTTC.

This clonotype was seen ten or more times. The DNA for the CDR3 is TGCGCCAGCAGCTACAATTCTCTCCAAGAGACCCAGTACTTC. It translates to CASSYNSLQETQYF. The chain uses TRBV5-1 and TRBJ2-5; D gene unclear. Germline loops: CDR1 SGHRS, CDR2 YFSETQ. This CDR3 has 14 amino acids. V dropped 3 bases and J dropped 1 base, with 10 bases sitting between them.

This clonotype was detected many times. The rearrangement uses TRBV10-2 and TRBJ2-3; perhaps D is TRBD1 or TRBD2 (5 bases each). Germline V gives CDR1 WSHSY, CDR2 SAAADI. This CDR3 region has 13 residues. The V and J ends lost 10 bases and 4 bases respectively, with 15 bases between them. CDR3 DNA sequence: TGCGCCACCCACAACGTGGGGGCAGATACGCAGTATTTT. As protein: CATHNVGADTQYF.

This clonotype was counted many times. The rearrangement joins TRBV5-1 to TRBJ2-3; D uncertain. Germline CDR1 and CDR2: SGHRS and YFSETQ. V lost 1 base and J lost 3, with 12 bases in between. This CDR3 has 15 residues. CDR3 region: CASSLFVSVTDTQYF. The CDR3 coding sequence is TGCGCCAGCAGCTTGTTTGTGAGTGTGACAGATACGCAGTATTTT.

This sequence joins TRBV20-1 and TRBJ2-1; a weak D match, TRBD2 (5 bases). V was pared by 6 bases and J by 3 bases, with 12 bases between. The CDR3 loop spans 13 amino acids. Germline CDR1 is DFQATT and CDR2 is SNEGSKA (reference sequence). The CDR3 DNA sequence: TGCAGTGCCCCAACGGACTTCTACAATGAGCAGTTCTTC. This codes for CSAPTDFYNEQFF.

This clonotype was observed a handful of times. The chain has TRBV27 and TRBJ1-3; D possibly corresponds to TRBD1 (5 bases). Per the germline V gene, CDR1 is MNHEY and CDR2 is SMNVEV (reference sequence). The CDR3 length is 17 residues. Trimming shortened V by 6 bases and J by 1 base, and 19 bases separated the two germline ends. This chain's CDR3 is CASSTFEGRLSGNTIYF. CDR3 in DNA: TGTGCCAGCAGCACCTTCGAGGGGCGACTGTCTGGAAACACCATATATTTT.